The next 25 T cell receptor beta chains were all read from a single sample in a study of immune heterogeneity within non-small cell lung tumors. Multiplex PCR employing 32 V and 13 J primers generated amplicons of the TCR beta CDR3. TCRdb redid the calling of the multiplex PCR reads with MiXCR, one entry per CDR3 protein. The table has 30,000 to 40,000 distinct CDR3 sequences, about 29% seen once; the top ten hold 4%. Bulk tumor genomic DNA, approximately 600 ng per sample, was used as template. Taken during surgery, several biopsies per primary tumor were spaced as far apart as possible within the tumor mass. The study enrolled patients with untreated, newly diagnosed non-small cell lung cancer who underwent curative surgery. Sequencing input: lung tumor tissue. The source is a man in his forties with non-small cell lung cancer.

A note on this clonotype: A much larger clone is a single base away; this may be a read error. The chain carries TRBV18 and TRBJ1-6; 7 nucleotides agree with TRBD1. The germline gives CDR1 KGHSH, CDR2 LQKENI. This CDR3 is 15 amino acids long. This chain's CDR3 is CASSPPGQQSSPFHF. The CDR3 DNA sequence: TGTGCCAGCTCACCACCGGGACAGCAGAGTTCACCCTTCCACTTT.

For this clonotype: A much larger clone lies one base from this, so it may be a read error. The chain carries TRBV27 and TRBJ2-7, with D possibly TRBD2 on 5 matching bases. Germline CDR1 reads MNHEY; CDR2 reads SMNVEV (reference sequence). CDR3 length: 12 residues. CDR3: CASSPPGVEHYF. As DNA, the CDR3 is TGTGCCAGCAGCCCGCCCGGGGTCGAGCACTACTTC.

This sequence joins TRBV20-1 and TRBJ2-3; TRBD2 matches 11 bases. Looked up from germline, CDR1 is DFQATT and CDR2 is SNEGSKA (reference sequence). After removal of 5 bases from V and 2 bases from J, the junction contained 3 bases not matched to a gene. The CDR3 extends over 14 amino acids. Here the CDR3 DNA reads TGCAGTGCTCTAGCGGGAGGACCCACAGATACGCAGTATTTT. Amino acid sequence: CSALAGGPTDTQYF.

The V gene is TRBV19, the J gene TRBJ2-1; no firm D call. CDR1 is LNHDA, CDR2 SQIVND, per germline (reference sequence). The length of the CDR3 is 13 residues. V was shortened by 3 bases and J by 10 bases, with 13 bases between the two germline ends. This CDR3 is CASSIGRRFEQFF. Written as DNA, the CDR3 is TGTGCCAGTAGTATTGGCAGGCGGTTCGAGCAGTTCTTC.

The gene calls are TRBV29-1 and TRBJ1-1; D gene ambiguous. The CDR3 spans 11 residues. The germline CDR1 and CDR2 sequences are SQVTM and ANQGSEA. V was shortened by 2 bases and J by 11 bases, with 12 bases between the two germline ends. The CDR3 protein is CSVESGLFAFF. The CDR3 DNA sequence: TGCAGCGTTGAAAGCGGGCTTTTTGCTTTCTTT. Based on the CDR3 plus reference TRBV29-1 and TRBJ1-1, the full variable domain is SAVISQKPSRDICQRGTSLTIQCQVDSQVTMMFWYRQQPGQSLTLIATANQGSEATYESGFVIDKFPISRPNLTFSTLTVSNMSPEDSSIYLCSVESGLFAFFGQGTRLTVV.

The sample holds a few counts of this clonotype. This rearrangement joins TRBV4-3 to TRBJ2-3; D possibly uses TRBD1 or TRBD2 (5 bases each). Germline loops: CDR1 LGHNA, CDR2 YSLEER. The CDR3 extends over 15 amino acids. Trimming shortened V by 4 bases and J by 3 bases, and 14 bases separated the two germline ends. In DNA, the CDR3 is TGCGCCAGCAGCCCCCTTGGGACCGAGACAGATACGCAGTATTTT. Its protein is CASSPLGTETDTQYF.

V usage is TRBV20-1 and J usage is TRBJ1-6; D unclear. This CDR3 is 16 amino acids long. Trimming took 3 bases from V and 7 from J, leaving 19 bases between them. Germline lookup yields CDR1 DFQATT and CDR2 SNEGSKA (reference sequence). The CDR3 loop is CSARETRDRRNSPLHF. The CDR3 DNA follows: TGCAGTGCTAGGGAGACAAGGGATAGAAGGAATTCACCCCTCCACTTT.

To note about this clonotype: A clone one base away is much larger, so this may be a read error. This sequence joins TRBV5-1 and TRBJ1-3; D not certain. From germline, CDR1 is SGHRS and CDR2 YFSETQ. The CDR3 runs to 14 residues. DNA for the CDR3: TGCGCCAGCATCTTGGTGGGGTCTGGAAACACCATATATTTT. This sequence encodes CASILVGSGNTIYF.

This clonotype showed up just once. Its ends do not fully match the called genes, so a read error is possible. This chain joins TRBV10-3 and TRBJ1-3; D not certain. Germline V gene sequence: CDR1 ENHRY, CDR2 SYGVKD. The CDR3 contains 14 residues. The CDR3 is CVISESTGGNTIYF. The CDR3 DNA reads TGTGTCATCAGTGAGTCGACGGGAGGAAACACCATATATTTT.

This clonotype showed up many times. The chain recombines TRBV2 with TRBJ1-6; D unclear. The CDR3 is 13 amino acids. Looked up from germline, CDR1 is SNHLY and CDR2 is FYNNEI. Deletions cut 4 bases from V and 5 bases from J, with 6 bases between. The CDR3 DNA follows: TGTGCCAGCAGTGGTGAGGATAATTCACCCCTCCACTTT. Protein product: CASSGEDNSPLHF.

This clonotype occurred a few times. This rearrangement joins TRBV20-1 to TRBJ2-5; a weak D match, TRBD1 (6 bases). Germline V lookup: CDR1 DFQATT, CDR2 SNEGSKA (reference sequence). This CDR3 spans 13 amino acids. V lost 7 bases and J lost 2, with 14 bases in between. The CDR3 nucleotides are TGCAGTGGGACAGCTTCTACTCAAGAGACCCAGTACTTC. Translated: CSGTASTQETQYF.

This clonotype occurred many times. The CDR3 loop reads CASRGTGGQPQHF. The CDR3, as DNA: TGTGCCAGCAGGGGGACAGGGGGTCAGCCCCAGCATTTT. The genes are TRBV12-3 or TRBV12-4 and TRBJ1-5, with 11 bases identical to TRBD1. This CDR3 is built from 13 residues. V lost 6 bases and J lost 6; bases outside the gene matches: 1.

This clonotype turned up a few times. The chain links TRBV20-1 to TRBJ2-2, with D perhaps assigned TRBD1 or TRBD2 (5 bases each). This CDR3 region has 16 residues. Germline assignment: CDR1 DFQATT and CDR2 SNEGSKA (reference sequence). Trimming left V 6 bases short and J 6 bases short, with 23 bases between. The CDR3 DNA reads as TGCAGTGCCCCATCGAGAGGGGCGGGTGGTCCCGGGGAGCTGTTTTTT. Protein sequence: CSAPSRGAGGPGELFF.

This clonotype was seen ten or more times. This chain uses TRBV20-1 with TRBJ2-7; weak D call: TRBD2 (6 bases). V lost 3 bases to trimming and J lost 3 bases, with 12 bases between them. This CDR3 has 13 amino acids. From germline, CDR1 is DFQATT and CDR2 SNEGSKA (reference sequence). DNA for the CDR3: TGCAGTGCTAGTTACGTGGGGGGCTACGAGCAGTACTTC. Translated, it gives CSASYVGGYEQYF.

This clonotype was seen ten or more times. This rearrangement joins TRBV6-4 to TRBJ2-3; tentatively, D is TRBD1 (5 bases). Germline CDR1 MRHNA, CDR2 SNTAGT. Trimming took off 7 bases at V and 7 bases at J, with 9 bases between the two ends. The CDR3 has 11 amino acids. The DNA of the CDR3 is TGTGCCAGCATGCAGGGCAATACGCAGTATTTT. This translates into CASMQGNTQYF.

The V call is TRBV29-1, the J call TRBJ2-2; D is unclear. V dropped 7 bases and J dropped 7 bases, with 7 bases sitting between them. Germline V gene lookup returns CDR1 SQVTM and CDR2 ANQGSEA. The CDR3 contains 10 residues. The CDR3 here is CSALDGELFF. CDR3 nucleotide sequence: TGCAGCGCGCTCGACGGGGAGCTGTTTTTT.

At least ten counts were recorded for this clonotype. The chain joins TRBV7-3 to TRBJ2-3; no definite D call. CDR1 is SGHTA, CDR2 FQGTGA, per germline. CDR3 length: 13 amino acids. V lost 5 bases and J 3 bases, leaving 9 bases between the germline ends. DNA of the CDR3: TGTGCCAGCAGCACGGGTAGAACAGATACGCAGTATTTT. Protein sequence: CASSTGRTDTQYF. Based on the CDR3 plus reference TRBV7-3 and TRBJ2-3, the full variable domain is GAGVSQTPSNKVTEKGKYVELRCDPISGHTALYWYRQSLGQGPEFLIYFQGTGAADDSGLPNDRFFAVRPEGSVSTLKIQRTERGDSAVYLCASSTGRTDTQYFGPGTRLTVL.

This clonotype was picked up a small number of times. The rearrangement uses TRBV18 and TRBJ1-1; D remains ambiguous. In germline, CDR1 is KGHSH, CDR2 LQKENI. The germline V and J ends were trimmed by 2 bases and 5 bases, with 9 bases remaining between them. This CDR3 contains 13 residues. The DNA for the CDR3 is TGTGCCAGCTCACCATCCAGAGGGACTGAAGCTTTCTTT. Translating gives CASSPSRGTEAFF.

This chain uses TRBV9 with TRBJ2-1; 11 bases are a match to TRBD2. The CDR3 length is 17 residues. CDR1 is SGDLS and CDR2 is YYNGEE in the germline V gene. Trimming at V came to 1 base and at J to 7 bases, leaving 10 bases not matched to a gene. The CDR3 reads CASSVKVGTSGRNEQFF. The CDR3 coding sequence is TGTGCCAGCAGCGTAAAGGTTGGGACTAGCGGCCGAAATGAGCAGTTCTTC.

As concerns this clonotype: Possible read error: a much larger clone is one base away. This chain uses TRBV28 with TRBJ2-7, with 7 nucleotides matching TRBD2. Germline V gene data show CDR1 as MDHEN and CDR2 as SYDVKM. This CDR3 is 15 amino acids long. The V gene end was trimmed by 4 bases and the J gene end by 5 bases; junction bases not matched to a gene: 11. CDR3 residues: CASSSAGEGPHEQYF. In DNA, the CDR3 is TGTGCCAGCAGTTCCGCGGGGGAGGGGCCCCACGAGCAGTACTTC.

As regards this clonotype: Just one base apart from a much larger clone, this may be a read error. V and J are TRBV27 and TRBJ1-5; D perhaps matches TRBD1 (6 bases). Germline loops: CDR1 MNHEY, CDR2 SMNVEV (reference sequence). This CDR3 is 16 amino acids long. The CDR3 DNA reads TGTGCCAGCAGTTTCACCGGGACAACCTCAAATCAGCACCAGCATTTT. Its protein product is CASSFTGTTSNQHQHF.

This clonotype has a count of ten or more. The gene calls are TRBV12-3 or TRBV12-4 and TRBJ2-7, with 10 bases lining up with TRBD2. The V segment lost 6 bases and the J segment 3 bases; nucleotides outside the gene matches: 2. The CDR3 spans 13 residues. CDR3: CASRKREGYEQYF. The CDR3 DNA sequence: TGTGCCAGCAGGAAGCGGGAGGGCTACGAGCAGTACTTC.

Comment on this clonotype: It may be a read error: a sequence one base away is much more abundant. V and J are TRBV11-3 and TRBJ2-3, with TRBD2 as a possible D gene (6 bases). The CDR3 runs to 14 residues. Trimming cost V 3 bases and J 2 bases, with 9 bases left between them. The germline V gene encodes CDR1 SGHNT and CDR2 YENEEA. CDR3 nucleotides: TGTGCCAGCAGCTTTCGCGGGGCCACAGATACGCAGTATTTT. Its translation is CASSFRGATDTQYF.

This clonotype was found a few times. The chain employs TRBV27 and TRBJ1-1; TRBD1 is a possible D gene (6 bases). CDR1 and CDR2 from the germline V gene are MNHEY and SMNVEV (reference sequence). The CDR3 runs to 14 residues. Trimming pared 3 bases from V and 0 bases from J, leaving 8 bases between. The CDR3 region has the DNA TGTGCCAGCAGTTTCAGGGGCATGAACACTGAAGCTTTCTTT. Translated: CASSFRGMNTEAFF.

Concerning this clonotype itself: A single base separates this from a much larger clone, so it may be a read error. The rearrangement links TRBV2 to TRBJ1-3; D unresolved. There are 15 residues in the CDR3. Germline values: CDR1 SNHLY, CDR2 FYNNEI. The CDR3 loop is CASSETRLSANTIYF. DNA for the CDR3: TGTGCCAGCAGTGAGACAAGACTCTCTGCAAACACCATATATTTT.